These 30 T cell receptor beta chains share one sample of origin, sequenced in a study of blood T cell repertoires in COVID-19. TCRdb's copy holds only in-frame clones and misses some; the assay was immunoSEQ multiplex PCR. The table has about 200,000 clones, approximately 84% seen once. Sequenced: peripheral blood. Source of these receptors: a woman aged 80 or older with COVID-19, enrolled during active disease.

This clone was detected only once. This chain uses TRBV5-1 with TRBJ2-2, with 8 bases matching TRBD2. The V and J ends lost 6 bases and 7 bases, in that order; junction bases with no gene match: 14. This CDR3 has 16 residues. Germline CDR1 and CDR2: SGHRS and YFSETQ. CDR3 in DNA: TGCGCCAGCACCTCCGGGCGGGAGGTAGTAATCGGGGAGCTGTTTTTT. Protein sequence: CASTSGREVVIGELFF.

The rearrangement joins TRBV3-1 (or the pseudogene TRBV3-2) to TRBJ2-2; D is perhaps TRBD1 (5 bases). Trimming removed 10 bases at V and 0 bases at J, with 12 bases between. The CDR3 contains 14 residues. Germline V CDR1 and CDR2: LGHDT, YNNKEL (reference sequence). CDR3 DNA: TGTGCCACCTCAGGGATCTCGAACACCGGGGAGCTGTTTTTT. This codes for CATSGISNTGELFF.

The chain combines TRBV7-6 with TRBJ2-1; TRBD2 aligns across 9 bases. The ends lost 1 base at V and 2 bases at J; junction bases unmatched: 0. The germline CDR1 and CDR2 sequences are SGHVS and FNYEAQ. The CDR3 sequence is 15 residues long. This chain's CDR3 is CASSLVAGAYNEQFF. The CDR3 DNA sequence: TGTGCCAGCAGCTTAGTAGCGGGAGCCTACAATGAGCAGTTCTTC.

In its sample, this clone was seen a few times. The CDR3 spells CASSPTGGYYEQYF. CDR3 bases: TGTGCCAGCAGCCCGACAGGGGGATACTACGAGCAGTACTTC. The chain links TRBV3-1 (or the pseudogene TRBV3-2) to TRBJ2-7; 9 bases are shared with TRBD1. The CDR3 extends over 14 amino acids. The germline CDR1 and CDR2 sequences are LGHDT and YNNKEL (reference sequence). The V and J ends lost 4 bases and 3 bases, in that order; junction bases with no gene match: 4.

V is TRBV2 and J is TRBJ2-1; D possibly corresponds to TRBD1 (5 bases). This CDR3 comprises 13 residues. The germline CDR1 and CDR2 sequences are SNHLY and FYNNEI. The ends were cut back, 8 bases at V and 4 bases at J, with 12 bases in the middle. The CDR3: CASARQRYNEQFF. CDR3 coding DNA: TGTGCCAGCGCTAGACAGAGGTACAATGAGCAGTTCTTC. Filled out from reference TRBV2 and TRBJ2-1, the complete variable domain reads EPEVTQTPSHQVTQMGQEVILRCVPISNHLYFYWYRQILGQKVEFLVSFYNNEISEKSEIFDDQFSVERPDGSNFTLKIRSTKLEDSAMYFCASARQRYNEQFFGPGTRLTVL.

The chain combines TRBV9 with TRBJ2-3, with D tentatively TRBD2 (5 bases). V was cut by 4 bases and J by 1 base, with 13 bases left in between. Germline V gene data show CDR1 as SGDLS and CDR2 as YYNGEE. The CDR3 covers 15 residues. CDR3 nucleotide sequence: TGTGCCAGCAGCCCCGGCGGGTTTGGCACAGATACGCAGTATTTT. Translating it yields CASSPGGFGTDTQYF.

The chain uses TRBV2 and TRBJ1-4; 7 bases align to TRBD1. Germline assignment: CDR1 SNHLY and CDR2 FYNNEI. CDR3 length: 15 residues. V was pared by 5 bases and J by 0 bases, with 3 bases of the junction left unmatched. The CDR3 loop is CASSRQGATNEKLFF. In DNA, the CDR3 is TGTGCCAGCAGTCGACAGGGTGCAACTAATGAAAAACTGTTTTTT. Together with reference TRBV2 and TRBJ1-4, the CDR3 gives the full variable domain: EPEVTQTPSHQVTQMGQEVILRCVPISNHLYFYWYRQILGQKVEFLVSFYNNEISEKSEIFDDQFSVERPDGSNFTLKIRSTKLEDSAMYFCASSRQGATNEKLFFGSGTQLSVL.

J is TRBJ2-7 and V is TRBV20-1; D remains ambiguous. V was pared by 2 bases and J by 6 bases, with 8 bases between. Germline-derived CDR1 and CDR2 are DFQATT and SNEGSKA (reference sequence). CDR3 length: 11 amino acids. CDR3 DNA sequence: TGCAGTGCTAGATTTAATCTCGAGCAGTACTTC. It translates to CSARFNLEQYF.

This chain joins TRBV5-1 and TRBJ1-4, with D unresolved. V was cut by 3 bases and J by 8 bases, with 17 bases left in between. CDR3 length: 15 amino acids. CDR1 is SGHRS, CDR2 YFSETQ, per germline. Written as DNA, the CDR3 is TGCGCCAGCAGCTATGACACCGGTTGGGAGGAAAAACTGTTTTTT. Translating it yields CASSYDTGWEEKLFF.

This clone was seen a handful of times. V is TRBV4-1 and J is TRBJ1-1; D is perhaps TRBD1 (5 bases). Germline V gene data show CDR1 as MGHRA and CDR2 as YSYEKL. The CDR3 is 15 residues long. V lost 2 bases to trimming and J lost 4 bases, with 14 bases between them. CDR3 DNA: TGCGCCAGCAGCCAACCTATACGGGGGTCCACTGAAGCTTTCTTT. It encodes CASSQPIRGSTEAFF.

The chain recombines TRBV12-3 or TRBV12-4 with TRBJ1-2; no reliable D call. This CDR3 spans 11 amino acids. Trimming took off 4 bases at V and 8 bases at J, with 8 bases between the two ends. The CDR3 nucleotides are TGTGCCAGCAGTTGGGGAGGGGGCTACACCTTC. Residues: CASSWGGGYTF.

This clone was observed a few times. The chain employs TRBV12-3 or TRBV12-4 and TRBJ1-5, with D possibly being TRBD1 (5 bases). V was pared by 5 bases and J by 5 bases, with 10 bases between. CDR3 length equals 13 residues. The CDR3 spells CASSPGGDQPQHF. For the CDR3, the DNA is TGTGCCAGCAGTCCCGGGGGAGATCAGCCCCAGCATTTT.

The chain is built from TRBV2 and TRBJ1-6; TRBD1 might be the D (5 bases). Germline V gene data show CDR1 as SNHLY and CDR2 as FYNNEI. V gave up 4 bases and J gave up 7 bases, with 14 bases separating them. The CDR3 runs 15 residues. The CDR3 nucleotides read TGTGCCAGCAGTGTAGAAGGCAGGGCCAATTCACCCCTCCACTTT. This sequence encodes CASSVEGRANSPLHF.

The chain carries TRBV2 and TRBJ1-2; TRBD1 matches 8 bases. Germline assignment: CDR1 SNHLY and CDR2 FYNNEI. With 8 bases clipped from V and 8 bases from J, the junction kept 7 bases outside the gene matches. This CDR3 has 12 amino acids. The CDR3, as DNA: TGTGCCAGCCAAGAGACAGGGGAGGGCTACACCTTC. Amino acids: CASQETGEGYTF.

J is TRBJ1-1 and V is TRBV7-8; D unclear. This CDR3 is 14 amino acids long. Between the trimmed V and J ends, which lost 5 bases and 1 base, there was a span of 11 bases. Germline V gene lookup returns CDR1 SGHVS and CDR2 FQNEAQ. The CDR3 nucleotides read TGTGCCAGCAGCCTCGGGCGGGCGAACACTGAAGCTTTCTTT. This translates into CASSLGRANTEAFF.

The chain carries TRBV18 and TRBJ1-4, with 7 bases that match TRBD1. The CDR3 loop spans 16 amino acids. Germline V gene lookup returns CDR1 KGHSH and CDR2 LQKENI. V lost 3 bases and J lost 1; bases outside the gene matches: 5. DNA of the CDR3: TGTGCCAGCTCACCGCAGGGGGGATTAACTAATGAAAAACTGTTTTTT. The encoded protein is CASSPQGGLTNEKLFF.

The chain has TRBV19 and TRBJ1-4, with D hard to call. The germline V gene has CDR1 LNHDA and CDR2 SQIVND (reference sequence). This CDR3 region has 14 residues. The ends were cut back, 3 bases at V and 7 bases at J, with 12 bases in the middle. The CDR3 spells CASSIFYGGEKLFF. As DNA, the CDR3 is TGTGCCAGTAGTATTTTCTACGGTGGTGAAAAACTGTTTTTT.

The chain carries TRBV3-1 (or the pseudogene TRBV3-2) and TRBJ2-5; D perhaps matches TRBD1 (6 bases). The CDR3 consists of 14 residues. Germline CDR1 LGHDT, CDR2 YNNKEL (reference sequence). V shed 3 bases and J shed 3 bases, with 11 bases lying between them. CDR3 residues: CASSQTGGEETQYF. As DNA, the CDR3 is TGTGCCAGCAGCCAGACAGGTGGTGAAGAGACCCAGTACTTC.

The CDR3 sequence: CASSTGTGNNQPQHF. The CDR3 DNA reads TGTGCCAGCAGCACCGGGACAGGGAACAATCAGCCCCAGCATTTT. The rearrangement joins TRBV6-2 or TRBV6-3 to TRBJ1-5; 9 bases map to TRBD1. J lost 3 bases, V lost 6 bases, and 6 bases had no gene match. The CDR3 is 15 residues long. The germline gives CDR1 MNHEY, CDR2 SVGEGT.

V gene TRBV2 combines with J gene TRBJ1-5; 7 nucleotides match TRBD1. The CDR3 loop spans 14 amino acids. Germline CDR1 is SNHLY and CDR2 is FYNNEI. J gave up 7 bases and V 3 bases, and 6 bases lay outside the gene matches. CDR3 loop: CASSDEGGGQPQHF. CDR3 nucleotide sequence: TGTGCCAGCAGTGACGAAGGGGGCGGCCAGCCCCAGCATTTT.

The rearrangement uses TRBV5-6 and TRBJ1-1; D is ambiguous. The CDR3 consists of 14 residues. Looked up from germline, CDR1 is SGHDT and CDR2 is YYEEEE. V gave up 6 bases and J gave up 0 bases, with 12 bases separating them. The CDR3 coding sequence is TGTGCCAGCACCCGGGGTACGGTGAACACTGAAGCTTTCTTT. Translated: CASTRGTVNTEAFF.

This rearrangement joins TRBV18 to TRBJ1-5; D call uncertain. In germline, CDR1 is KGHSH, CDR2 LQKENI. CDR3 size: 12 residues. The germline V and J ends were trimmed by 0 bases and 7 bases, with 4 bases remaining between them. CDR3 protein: CASSPPGQPQHF. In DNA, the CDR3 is TGTGCCAGCTCACCACCCGGGCAGCCCCAGCATTTT. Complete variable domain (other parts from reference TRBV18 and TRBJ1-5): NAGVMQNPRHLVRRRGQEARLRCSPMKGHSHVYWYRQLPEEGLKFMVYLQKENIIDESGMPKERFSAEFPKEGPSILRIQQVVRGDSAAYFCASSPPGQPQHFGDGTRLSIL.

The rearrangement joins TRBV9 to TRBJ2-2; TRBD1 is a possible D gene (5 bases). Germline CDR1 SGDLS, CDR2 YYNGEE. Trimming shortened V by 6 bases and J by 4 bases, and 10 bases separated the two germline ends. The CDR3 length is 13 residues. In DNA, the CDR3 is TGTGCCAGCAAGCGTGACAGCACCGGGGAGCTGTTTTTT. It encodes CASKRDSTGELFF. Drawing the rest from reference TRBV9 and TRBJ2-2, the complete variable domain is DSGVTQTPKHLITATGQRVTLRCSPRSGDLSVYWYQQSLDQGLQFLIQYYNGEERAKGNILERFSAQQFPDLHSELNLSSLELGDSALYFCASKRDSTGELFFGEGSRLTVL.

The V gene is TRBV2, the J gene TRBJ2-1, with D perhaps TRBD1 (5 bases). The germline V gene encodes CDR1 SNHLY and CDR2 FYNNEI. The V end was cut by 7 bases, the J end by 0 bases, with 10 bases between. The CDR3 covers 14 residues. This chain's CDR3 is CASNTGTSYNEQFF. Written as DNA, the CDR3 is TGTGCCAGCAACACAGGTACCTCCTACAATGAGCAGTTCTTC.

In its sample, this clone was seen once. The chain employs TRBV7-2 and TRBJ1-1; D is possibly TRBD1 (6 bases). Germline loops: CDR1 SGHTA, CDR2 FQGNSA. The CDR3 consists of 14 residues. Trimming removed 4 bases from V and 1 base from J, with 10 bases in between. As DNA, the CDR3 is TGTGCCAGCAGCTGGAGGACAGCGAACACTGAAGCTTTCTTT. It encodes CASSWRTANTEAFF.

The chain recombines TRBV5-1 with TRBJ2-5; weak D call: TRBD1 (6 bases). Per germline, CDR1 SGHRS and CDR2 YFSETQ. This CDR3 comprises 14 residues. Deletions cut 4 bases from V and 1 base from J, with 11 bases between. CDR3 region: CASSVDSSQETQYF. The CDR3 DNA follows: TGCGCCAGCAGCGTGGACAGCTCCCAAGAGACCCAGTACTTC. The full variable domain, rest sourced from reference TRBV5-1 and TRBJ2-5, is KAGVTQTPRYLIKTRGQQVTLSCSPISGHRSVSWYQQTPGQGLQFLFEYFSETQRNKGNFPGRFSGRQFSNSRSEMNVSTLELGDSALYLCASSVDSSQETQYFGPGTRLLVL.

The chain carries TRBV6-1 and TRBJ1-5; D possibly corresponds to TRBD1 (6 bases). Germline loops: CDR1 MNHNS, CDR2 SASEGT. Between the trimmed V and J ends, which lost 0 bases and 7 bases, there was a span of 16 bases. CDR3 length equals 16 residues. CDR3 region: CASSEALRFRGQPQHF. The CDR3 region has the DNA TGTGCCAGCAGTGAAGCGCTTCGGTTTAGGGGGCAGCCCCAGCATTTT.

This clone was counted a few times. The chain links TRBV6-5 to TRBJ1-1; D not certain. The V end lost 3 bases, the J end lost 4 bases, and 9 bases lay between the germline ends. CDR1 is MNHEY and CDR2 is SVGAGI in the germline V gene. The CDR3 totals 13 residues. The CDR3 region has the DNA TGTGCCAGCAGTTATAATTCGGGCACTGAAGCTTTCTTT. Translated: CASSYNSGTEAFF.

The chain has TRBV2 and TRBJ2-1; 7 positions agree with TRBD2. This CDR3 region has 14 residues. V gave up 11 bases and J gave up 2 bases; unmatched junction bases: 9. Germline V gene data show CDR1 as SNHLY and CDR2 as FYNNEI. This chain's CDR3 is CASGAGSAYNEQFF. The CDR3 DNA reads TGTGCCTCTGGAGCGGGGTCGGCCTACAATGAGCAGTTCTTC.

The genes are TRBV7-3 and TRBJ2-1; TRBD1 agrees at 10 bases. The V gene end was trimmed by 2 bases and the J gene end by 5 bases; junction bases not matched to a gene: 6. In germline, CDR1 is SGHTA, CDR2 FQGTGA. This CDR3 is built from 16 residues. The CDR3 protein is CASSLYGTGDHNEQFF. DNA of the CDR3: TGTGCCAGCAGCTTATACGGGACAGGGGATCACAATGAGCAGTTCTTC.